This record covers a single TCR beta chain. Its antigen is not known. Sequencing relied on a cDNA template that was reverse transcribed from extracted RNA. The method was immunoSEQ multiplex PCR; TCRdb's version includes in-frame clones alone and lacks a portion of them. The data show approximately 210,000 clones, around 56% seen once. The sample originates from a study of CD8+ T cells in alopecia areata. This sample's treatment: oral pan-JAK inhibitor, 5-10 mg twice daily. Alopecia areata patients gave lesional scalp punch biopsies and peripheral blood samples. General observations from the study: Clonality in lesional scalp, especially alopecia totalis/universalis, exceeded that of normal scalp. Amid tofacitinib therapy, many expanded lesional clones stayed present in scalp and blood.

Sequencing used CD4+ T cells sorted from blood, obtained at week 4, from a patient treated with tofacitinib. The origin of this receptor is a human donor with alopecia areata.

The CDR3 protein is CASSQDTGKQYF. The CDR3 region has the DNA TGCGCCAGCAGCCAAGATACGGGGAAGCAGTACTTC. The rearrangement links TRBV4-3 to TRBJ2-7; D is perhaps TRBD2 (5 bases). CDR1 and CDR2 from the germline V gene are LGHNA and YSLEER. The CDR3 length is 12 residues. V lost 0 bases, J lost 8 bases, and 8 bases lay in between.